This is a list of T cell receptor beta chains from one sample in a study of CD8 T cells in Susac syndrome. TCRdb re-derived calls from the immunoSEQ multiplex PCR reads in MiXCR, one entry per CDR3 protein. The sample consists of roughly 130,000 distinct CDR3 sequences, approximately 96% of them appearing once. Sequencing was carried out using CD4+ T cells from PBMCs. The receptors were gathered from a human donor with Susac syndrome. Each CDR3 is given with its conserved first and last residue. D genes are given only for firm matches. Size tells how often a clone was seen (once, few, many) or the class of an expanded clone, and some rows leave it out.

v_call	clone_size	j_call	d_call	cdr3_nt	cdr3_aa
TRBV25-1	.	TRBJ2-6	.	TGTGCCAGCAGTGAACGGGGCTCCGGGGCCAACGTCCTGACTTTC	CASSERGSGANVLTF
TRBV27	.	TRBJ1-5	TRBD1	TGTGCCAGCTCGGACAGGGGGATTGAGCCCCAGCATTTT	CASSDRGIEPQHF
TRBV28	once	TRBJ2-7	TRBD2	TGTGCCAGCAGTATGACTAGCGGGAGCCGGGAGCAGTACTTC	CASSMTSGSREQYF
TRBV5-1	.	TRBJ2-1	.	TGCGCCAGCATGGTGGCCAATTCCTACAATGAGCAGTTCTTC	CASMVANSYNEQFF
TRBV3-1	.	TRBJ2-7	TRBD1	TGTGCCAGCAGGGCCGGGACAGTCAGCTACGAGCAGTACTTC	CASRAGTVSYEQYF
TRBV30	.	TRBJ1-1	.	TGTGCCTGGAGTGGGGGCCAGAACACTGAAGCTTTCTTT	CAWSGGQNTEAFF
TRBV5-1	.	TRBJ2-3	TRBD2	TGCGCCAGCAGACGGCTAGCGGGAGCGGATACGCAGTATTTT	CASRRLAGADTQYF
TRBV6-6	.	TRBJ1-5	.	TGTGCCAGCAGTTTTATCGGTCAGCCCCAGCATTTT	CASSFIGQPQHF
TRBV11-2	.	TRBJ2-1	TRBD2	TGTGCCAGCAGCAAGGCCCCGACTAGCGGGACTTTCGGTGAGCAGTTCTTC	CASSKAPTSGTFGEQFF
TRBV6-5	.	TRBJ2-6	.	TGTGCCAGCAGTTACTCCAGTCGGACCGCTGGGGCCAACGTCCTGACTTTC	CASSYSSRTAGANVLTF
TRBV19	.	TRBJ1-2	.	TGTGCCAGTAGTCCGGCAGGGCTGAATGGCTACACCTTC	CASSPAGLNGYTF
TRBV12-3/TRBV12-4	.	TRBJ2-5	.	TGTGCCAGCAGTTTGATCGGAGGGATTAGAGAGACCCAGTACTTC	CASSLIGGIRETQYF
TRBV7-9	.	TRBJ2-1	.	TGTGCCAGCAGCTTAGATAGCGGAGCTTACAATGAGCAGTTCTTC	CASSLDSGAYNEQFF
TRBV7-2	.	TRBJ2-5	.	TGTGCCAGCAGCTTAGGGTTATCGGGAGGGGGCAGGGCCCAGTACTTC	CASSLGLSGGGRAQYF
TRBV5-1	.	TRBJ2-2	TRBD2	TGCGCCAGCAGCCTAGGACTAGCGGGGAACACCGGGGAGCTGTTTTTT	CASSLGLAGNTGELFF
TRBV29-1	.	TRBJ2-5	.	TGCAGCGTTGTTAGAGGGGGACGAGAGACCCAGTACTTC	CSVVRGGRETQYF
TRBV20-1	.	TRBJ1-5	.	TGCAGTGCTACCAGTGGGCAGCCCCAGCATTTT	CSATSGQPQHF
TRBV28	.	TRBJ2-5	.	TGTGCCAGCAGCCCGACCCGAGAGACCCAGTACTTC	CASSPTRETQYF
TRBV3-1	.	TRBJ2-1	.	TGTGCCAGCAGCCAAGATTCGGGAGTGGGGCAGTTCTTC	CASSQDSGVGQFF
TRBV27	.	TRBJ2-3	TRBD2	TGTGCCAGCAGTTTTTCCTCTGGGGGGGGTACGCAGTATTTT	CASSFSSGGGTQYF
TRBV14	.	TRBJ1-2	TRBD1	TGTGCCAGCAGTATACAGGGGCACCGTCCCTCTTACACCTTC	CASSIQGHRPSYTF
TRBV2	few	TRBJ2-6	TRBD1	TGTGCCAGCAGTGAGGACAGGGCCGGGGCCAACGTCCTGACTTTC	CASSEDRAGANVLTF
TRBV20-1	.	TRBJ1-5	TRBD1	TGCAGTGCTAGGCGAGGGGGCGGCAATCAGCCCCAGCATTTT	CSARRGGGNQPQHF
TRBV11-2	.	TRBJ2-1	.	TGTGCCAGCAGCTTAGCGGGCGCGAAGACATACAATGAGCAGTTCTTC	CASSLAGAKTYNEQFF
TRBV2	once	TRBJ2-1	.	TGTGCCAGCAGTGAACAGGGAAGAGTTTACAATGAGCAGTTCTTC	CASSEQGRVYNEQFF
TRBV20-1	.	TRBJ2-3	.	TGCAGTGCTAGGTCCAGTTCCCAGCAGTATTTT	CSARSSSQQYF
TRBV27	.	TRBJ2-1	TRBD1	TGTGCCAGCAGTTTTGGGGACAGAATATACAATGAGCAGTTCTTC	CASSFGDRIYNEQFF
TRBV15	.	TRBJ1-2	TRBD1	TGTGCCACCAGCATCAACAGGGGCCCCTCTAACTATGGCTACACCTTC	CATSINRGPSNYGYTF
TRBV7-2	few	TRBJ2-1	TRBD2	TGTGCCAGCAGCCACGGGAGGGCCTCCTACAATGAGCAGTTCTTC	CASSHGRASYNEQFF
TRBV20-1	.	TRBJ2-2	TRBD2	TGCAGTGCTAGTCGAGCGGGAGTTGCCGGGGAGCTGTTTTTT	CSASRAGVAGELFF
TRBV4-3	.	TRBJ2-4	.	TGCGCCAGCAGCCAAGCCTTCAGCGGACGAGCCAAAAACATTCAGTACTTC	CASSQAFSGRAKNIQYF
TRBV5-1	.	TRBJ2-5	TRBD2	TGCGCCAGCAGCTCGTTAGCGGGTGTAGAGACCCAGTACTTC	CASSSLAGVETQYF
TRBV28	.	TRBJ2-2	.	TGTGCCAGCAGTTTATTATTCCCCGGGGAGCTGTTTTTT	CASSLLFPGELFF
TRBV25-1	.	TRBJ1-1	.	TGTGCCAGCAGTGCGACTGGGGCCGCTGAAGCTTTCTTT	CASSATGAAEAFF
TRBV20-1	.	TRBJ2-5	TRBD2	TGCAGTGCCTCTCCGGGACTAGCGGGAGGGAAGGAGACCCAGTACTTC	CSASPGLAGGKETQYF
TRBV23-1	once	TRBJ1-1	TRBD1	TGCGCCAGCAGTCAATCTTGGGGGGACAGTTACACTGAAGCTTTCTTT	CASSQSWGDSYTEAFF
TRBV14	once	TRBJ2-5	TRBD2	TGTGCCAGCAGCCCACGACTAGCAAGGGGAGAGACCCAGTACTTC	CASSPRLARGETQYF
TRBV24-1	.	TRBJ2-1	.	TGTGCCACCAGTGATTTGGGTCAGGCGGGAAGACAGTTCTTC	CATSDLGQAGRQFF
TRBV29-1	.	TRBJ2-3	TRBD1	TGCAGCGTGACCGGGACAGGGAGTGGAGATACGCAGTATTTT	CSVTGTGSGDTQYF
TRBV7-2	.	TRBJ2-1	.	TGTGCCAGCAGCCCGTCAGGGACCGTATACTACAATGAGCAGTTCTTC	CASSPSGTVYYNEQFF
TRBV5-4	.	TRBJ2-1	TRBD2	TGTGCCAGCAGCTTCGAGACTAGCGGGATCAATGAGCAGTTCTTC	CASSFETSGINEQFF
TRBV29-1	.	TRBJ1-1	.	TGCAGCGTTGCCAAGGGACGGAACACTGAAGCTTTCTTT	CSVAKGRNTEAFF
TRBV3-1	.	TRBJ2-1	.	TGTGCCAGCAGCCACCGGGGCGCTAGCAGTGGTGAGCAGTTCTTC	CASSHRGASSGEQFF
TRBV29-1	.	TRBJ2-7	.	TGTATGCGGGGGCAGTCCTACGAGCAGTACTTC	CMRGQSYEQYF